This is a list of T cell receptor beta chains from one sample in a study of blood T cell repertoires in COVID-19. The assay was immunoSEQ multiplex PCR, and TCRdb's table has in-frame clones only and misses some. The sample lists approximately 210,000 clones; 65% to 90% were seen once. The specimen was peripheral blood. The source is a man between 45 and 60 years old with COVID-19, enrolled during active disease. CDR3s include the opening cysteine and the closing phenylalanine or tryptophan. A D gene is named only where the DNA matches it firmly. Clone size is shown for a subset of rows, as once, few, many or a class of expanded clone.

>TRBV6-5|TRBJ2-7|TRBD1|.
TGTGCCAGCAGTTACTCCTTGGGACAGGGGCCACTAGAGCAGTACTTC
CASSYSLGQGPLEQYF
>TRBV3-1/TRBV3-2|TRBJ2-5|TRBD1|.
TGTGCCGCAGAGGGGGCACACCCCCCGAGGGAGACCCAGTACTTC
CAAEGAHPPRETQYF
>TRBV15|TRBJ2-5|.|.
TGTGCCACCAGCATGCGAGGGATACAAGAGACCCAGTACTTC
CATSMRGIQETQYF
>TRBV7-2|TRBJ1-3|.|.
TGTGCCAGCAGCTTACCAGGGGTCCTCTCTGGAAACACCATATATTTT
CASSLPGVLSGNTIYF
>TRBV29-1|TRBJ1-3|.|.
TGCAGCGTTGAAGATCTAGGGGTCAGGACCATATATTTT
CSVEDLGVRTIYF
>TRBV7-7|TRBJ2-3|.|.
TGTGCCAGCAGCTTAGGTAGCGGTCTCACAGATACGCAGTATTTT
CASSLGSGLTDTQYF
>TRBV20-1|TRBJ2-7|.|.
TGCAGTGCTAGTAATACCGGCGAGCAGTACTTC
CSASNTGEQYF
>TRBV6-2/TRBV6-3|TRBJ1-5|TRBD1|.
TGTGCCAGCAGTTACATCGCGACAGGGGGCAATCAGCCCCAGCATTTT
CASSYIATGGNQPQHF
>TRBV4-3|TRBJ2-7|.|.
TGCGCCAGCAGCCAAGGGTCAGCTCGACTGTACGAGCAGTACTTC
CASSQGSARLYEQYF
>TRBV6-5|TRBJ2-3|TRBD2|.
TGTGCCAGCAGTTCCCCGGGGGGAGCCTCGGATACGCAGTATTTT
CASSSPGGASDTQYF
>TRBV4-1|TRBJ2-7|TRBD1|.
TGCGCCAGCAGCCACCCCGGGACAGGGTACGAGCAGTACTTC
CASSHPGTGYEQYF
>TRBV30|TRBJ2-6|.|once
TGTGCCTGGAGTGTACGGGGTGTTCCTGGGGCCAACGTCCTGACTTTC
CAWSVRGVPGANVLTF
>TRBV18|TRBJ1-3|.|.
TGTGCCAGCTCACCACGCGTGGTTGGAAACACCATATATTTT
CASSPRVVGNTIYF
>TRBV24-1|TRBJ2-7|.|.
TGTGCCACCAGTGTGGGAGCAGCACCGAGTTACGAGCAGTACTTC
CATSVGAAPSYEQYF
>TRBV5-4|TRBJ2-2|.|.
TGTGCCAGCAGCTTGTTAGGGGAGCTGTTTTTT
CASSLLGELFF
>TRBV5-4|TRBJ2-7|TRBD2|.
TGTGCCAGCAGCTTGGAACTAGCGGGAGACGAGCAGTACTTC
CASSLELAGDEQYF
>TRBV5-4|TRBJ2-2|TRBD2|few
TGTGCCAGCAGCTCCTCTAGCGGGATTGGCACCGGGGAGCTGTTTTTT
CASSSSSGIGTGELFF
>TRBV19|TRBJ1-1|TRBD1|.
TGTGCCAGTAGTGAGGACAGGGAAACTGAAGCTTTCTTT
CASSEDRETEAFF
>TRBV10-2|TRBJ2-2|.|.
TGCGCCAGCAGCCCCCCCGCCCGGGCCGGGGAGCTGTTTTTT
CASSPPARAGELFF
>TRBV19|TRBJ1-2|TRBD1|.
TGTGCCAGTACTATTATTGGGACAGATAACTATGGCTACACCTTC
CASTIIGTDNYGYTF
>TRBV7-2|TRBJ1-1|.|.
TGTGCCAGCAGCTTAGACAGGAGGGGCACTGAAGCTTTCTTT
CASSLDRRGTEAFF
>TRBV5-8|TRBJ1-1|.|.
TGTGCCAGCAGCATCGGGACAACCTACATGAACACTGAAGCTTTCTTT
CASSIGTTYMNTEAFF
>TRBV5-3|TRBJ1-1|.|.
TGTGCCAGAAGCTTGATTGACAGAGAACACACTGAAGCTTTCTTT
CARSLIDREHTEAFF
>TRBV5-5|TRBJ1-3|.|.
TGTGCCAGCAGCTTGGAATCATTGGCCTCTGGAAACACCATATATTTT
CASSLESLASGNTIYF
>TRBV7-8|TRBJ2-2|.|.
TGTGCCAGCAGCTCCACAAGGAACACCGGGGAGCTGTTTTTT
CASSSTRNTGELFF
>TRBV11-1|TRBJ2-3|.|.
TGTGCCAGCAGGTTGAGGGGGATGGTCGTGGATACGCAGTATTTT
CASRLRGMVVDTQYF